Listed here are 11 T cell receptor beta chains from one sample, sequenced in a study of T cells after yellow fever vaccination. TCRdb re-called the 5' RACE reads through MiXCR, storing one row per CDR3 protein. The table shows some 670,000 distinct CDR3 sequences, with 12% occurring only once. This material consisted of PBMCs, taken on the day of the yellow fever booster vaccination. Receptors were obtained from a man aged 25 to 40 who received the YFV17D yellow fever vaccine.

This clonotype has a count of ten or more. The chain couples TRBV7-2 to TRBJ2-3, with D unresolved. Looked up from germline, CDR1 is SGHTA and CDR2 is FQGNSA. The CDR3 totals 11 residues. V dropped 6 bases and J dropped 4 bases, with 5 bases sitting between them. As DNA, the CDR3 is TGTGCCAGCAGTGCACCAGATACGCAGTATTTT. Translation: CASSAPDTQYF.

This sequence joins TRBV12-3 or TRBV12-4 and TRBJ2-2; 10 bases are a match to TRBD1. J lost 7 bases, V lost 7 bases, and 6 bases had no gene match. This CDR3 has 14 residues. Here the CDR3 DNA reads TGTGCCAGCACGGACAGGGGGATGGACGGGGAGCTGTTTTTT. Translating it yields CASTDRGMDGELFF.

This clonotype came up a few times. This chain uses TRBV6-5 with TRBJ2-7, with D possibly TRBD2 on 5 matching bases. Trimming removed 4 bases at V and 6 bases at J, with 22 bases between. Germline V gives CDR1 MNHEY, CDR2 SVGAGI. This CDR3 is 16 amino acids long. The CDR3 loop is CASSFGSGPPMSEQYF. The DNA of the CDR3 is TGTGCCAGCAGTTTTGGAAGCGGACCACCCATGAGCGAGCAGTACTTC.

This clonotype has just a few counts. The chain combines TRBV28 with TRBJ2-5; D is possibly TRBD2 (5 bases). V was trimmed by 4 bases and J by 4 bases, leaving 7 bases between them. The CDR3 spans 12 residues. CDR1 MDHEN and CDR2 SYDVKM come from the germline V gene. Here the CDR3 reads CASSSAVETQYF. CDR3 in DNA: TGTGCCAGCAGTTCAGCGGTAGAGACCCAGTACTTC.

The table lists this clonotype with a few counts. The V gene is TRBV10-2, the J gene TRBJ2-2; possible D gene TRBD1, 8 bases. The ends were cut back, 2 bases at V and 5 bases at J, with 12 bases in the middle. Germline V CDR1 and CDR2: WSHSY, SAAADI. This CDR3 is 15 amino acids long. DNA of the CDR3: TGCGCCAGCAGTGAGAACAGGGGGGGGACCGGGGAGCTGTTTTTT. As protein: CASSENRGGTGELFF.

The V gene is TRBV11-2, the J gene TRBJ2-1; D is ambiguous. V was trimmed by 3 bases and J by 8 bases, leaving 14 bases between them. Germline V gene lookup returns CDR1 SGHAT and CDR2 FQNNGV. This CDR3 is 14 amino acids long. The CDR3 is CASSLELGLYEQFF. The CDR3 region has the DNA TGTGCCAGCAGCTTGGAGTTGGGTTTGTATGAGCAGTTCTTC.

This clonotype was picked up many times. This sequence joins TRBV3-1 and TRBJ2-1; 9 bases agree with TRBD1. CDR3 length: 15 residues. Per germline, CDR1 LGHDT and CDR2 YNNKEL (reference sequence). The V segment lost 6 bases and the J segment 3 bases; nucleotides outside the gene matches: 6. The DNA for the CDR3 is TGTGCCAGCAGACCAACGGGACAGGGCTACAATGAGCAGTTCTTC. It codes for CASRPTGQGYNEQFF.

The table lists this clonotype with a few counts. The V and J genes are TRBV10-3 and TRBJ2-5; the D gene is possibly TRBD2 (6 bases). From germline, CDR1 is ENHRY and CDR2 SYGVKD. CDR3 size: 15 residues. V was cut by 2 bases and J by 1 base, with 11 bases left in between. CDR3 protein: CAISERGTLQETQYF. In nucleotides, the CDR3 is TGTGCCATCAGTGAGCGCGGGACTCTCCAAGAGACCCAGTACTTC.

The chain employs TRBV20-1 and TRBJ1-5; D not resolved. The V end lost 4 bases, the J end lost 3 bases, and 13 bases lay between the germline ends. The germline CDR1 and CDR2 sequences are DFQATT and SNEGSKA (reference sequence). CDR3 length: 14 residues. The CDR3 here is CSATPNGNNQPQHF. The CDR3 DNA follows: TGCAGTGCTACGCCTAATGGAAACAATCAGCCCCAGCATTTT.

A few counts support this clonotype. This chain links TRBV5-1 with TRBJ2-1; 12 positions agree with TRBD2. In germline, CDR1 is SGHRS, CDR2 YFSETQ. Trimming took 3 bases from V and 14 from J; bases not matched to a gene: 9. The CDR3 is made up of 14 amino acids. This chain's CDR3 is CASSSTTSGSGEFF. CDR3 nucleotide sequence: TGCGCCAGCAGCTCCACGACTAGCGGGAGTGGGGAGTTCTTC.

This clonotype was recorded at least ten times. CDR3 nucleotide sequence: TGTGCCAGCAGCTTGACCGTTGGTGGCTACACCTTC. Amino acids: CASSLTVGGYTF. This chain connects TRBV5-6 to TRBJ1-2; D remains unclear. Germline V CDR1 and CDR2: SGHDT, YYEEEE. The V gene lost 1 base and the J gene lost 7 bases, with 8 bases spanning the gap. This CDR3 is 12 amino acids long.